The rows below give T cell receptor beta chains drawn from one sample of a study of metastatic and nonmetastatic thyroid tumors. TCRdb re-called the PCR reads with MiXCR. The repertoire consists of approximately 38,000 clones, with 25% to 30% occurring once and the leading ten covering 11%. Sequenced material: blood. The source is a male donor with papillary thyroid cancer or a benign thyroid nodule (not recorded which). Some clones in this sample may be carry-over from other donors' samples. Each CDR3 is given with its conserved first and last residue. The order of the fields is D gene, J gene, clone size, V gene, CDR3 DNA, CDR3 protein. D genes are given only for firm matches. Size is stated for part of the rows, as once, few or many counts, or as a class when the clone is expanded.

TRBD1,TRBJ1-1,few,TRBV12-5,TGTGCTAGTGGGCCTGGGACAGTCGGACCTTTCTTT,CASGPGTVGPFF
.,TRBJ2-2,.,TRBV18,TGTGCCAGCTCACCACAGGGGGCCGGGGAGCTGTTTTTT,CASSPQGAGELFF
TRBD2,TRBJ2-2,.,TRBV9,TGTGCCAGCAGCGCAACAACCCAGGGAGGGAAGGTTCCCGGGGAGCTGTTTTTT,CASSATTQGGKVPGELFF
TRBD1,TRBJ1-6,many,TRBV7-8,TGTGCCAGCAGCCCCGGAAGATGGGACAGGCCACCGAGCTCCTATAATTCACCCCTCCACTTT,CASSPGRWDRPPSSYNSPLHF
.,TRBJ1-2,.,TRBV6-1,TGTGCCATCAGTGATTCTAGGGGCTTGAGCTATTGCTACACCTTC,CAISDSRGLSYCYTF
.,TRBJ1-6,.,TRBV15,TGTGCCACCAGCAAGGGAGTCGATTCACCCCTCCACTTT,CATSKGVDSPLHF
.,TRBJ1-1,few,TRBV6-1,TGTGCCAGCAGCTCCGAAGGCAGGGAGGGTGAAGCTTTCTTT,CASSSEGREGEAFF
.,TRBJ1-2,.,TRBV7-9,TGTGCCAGCAGCTTATGGTTGGCAGGCGATGGCTACACCTTC,CASSLWLAGDGYTF
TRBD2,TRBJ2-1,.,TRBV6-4,TGTGCCAGCAGTCCTTGGCGGCTAGCGGGAAATATTGATGAGCAGTTCTTC,CASSPWRLAGNIDEQFF
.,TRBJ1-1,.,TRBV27,TGTGCCAGCTCGCCAGGAGCGAACACTGAAGCTTTCTTT,CASSPGANTEAFF
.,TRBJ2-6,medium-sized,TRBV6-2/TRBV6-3,TGTGCCAGCAGTCCCTCAGGCTCTGGGGCCAACGTCCTGACTTTC,CASSPSGSGANVLTF
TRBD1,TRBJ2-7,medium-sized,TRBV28,TGTGCCAGCAGCAGACCGGGACAGGGATTATCCTACGAGCAGTACTTC,CASSRPGQGLSYEQYF
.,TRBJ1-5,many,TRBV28,TGTGCCAGCAGGGGACTTATAGAGCGCAATCAGCCCCAGCATTTT,CASRGLIERNQPQHF
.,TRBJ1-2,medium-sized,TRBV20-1,TGCAGTGCTAAAACAGGTTGGGGCTATGGCTACACCTTC,CSAKTGWGYGYTF
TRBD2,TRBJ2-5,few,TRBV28,TGTGCCAGCAGTTCGACTAGCGATTTAGCCAGACAAGGGACCCAGTACTTC,CASSSTSDLARQGTQYF
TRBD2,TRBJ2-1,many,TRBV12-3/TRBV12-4,TGTGCCAGCAGTTTAGGATTCGCGGGAGGGAATGAGCAGTTCTTC,CASSLGFAGGNEQFF
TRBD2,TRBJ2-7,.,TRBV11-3,TGTGCCAGCGGCTGGAAGCGGGACTACGAGCAGTACTTC,CASGWKRDYEQYF
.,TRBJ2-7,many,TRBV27,TGTGCCAGCAGTCTTGGGAATAGCGTCACCTACGAGCAGTACTTC,CASSLGNSVTYEQYF
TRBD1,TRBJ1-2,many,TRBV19,TGTGCCAGTAGTACGCGTATACGGGACAGCATCTATGGCTACACCTTC,CASSTRIRDSIYGYTF
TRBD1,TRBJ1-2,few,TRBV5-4,TGTGCCAGCAGCTTGTTGGCAGGGGGAAACTATGGCTACACCTTC,CASSLLAGGNYGYTF
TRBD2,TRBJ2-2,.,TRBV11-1,TGTGCCAGCAGCCCTTTAGCGGGGGGGCGCGGGGAGCTGTTTTTT,CASSPLAGGRGELFF
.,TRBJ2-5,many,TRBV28,TGTGCCAGCAGTTTAGGGCGGAGGTACCAAGAGACCCAGTACTTC,CASSLGRRYQETQYF
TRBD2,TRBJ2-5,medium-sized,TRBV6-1,TGTGCCAGCAGGGGACTAGCGGGAGGGCCGGAGACCCAGTACTTC,CASRGLAGGPETQYF
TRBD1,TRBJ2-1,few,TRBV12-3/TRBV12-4,TGTGCCAGCGGCCTATGGACAGGCGATGAGCAGTTCTTC,CASGLWTGDEQFF
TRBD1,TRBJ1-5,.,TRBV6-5,TGTGCCAGCAGTTACCCGACAGGGAGCAATCAGCCCCAGCATTTT,CASSYPTGSNQPQHF
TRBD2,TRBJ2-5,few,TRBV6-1,TGTGCCAGCAGGCGGACTAGGGCCCAAGAGACCCAGTACTTC,CASRRTRAQETQYF
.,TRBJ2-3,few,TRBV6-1,TGTGCCAGCAAGGAGACAGCAACATATACTCAGTATTTT,CASKETATYTQYF
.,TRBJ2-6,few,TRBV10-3,TGTGCCAGCAGCCAATCTGGGGCCAACGTCCTGACTTTC,CASSQSGANVLTF
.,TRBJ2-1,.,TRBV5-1,TGCGCCAGCAGCTTCCGGGAGAGCTCCTACAATGAGCAGTTCTTC,CASSFRESSYNEQFF
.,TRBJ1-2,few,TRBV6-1,TGTGCCAGCAGTGAACCGGGACGGACTAACTATGGCTACACCTTC,CASSEPGRTNYGYTF
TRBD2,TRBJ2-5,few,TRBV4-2,TGTGCCAGCAGCCAGTTAGCGGGGGGGGAGGTGGAGACCCAGTACTTC,CASSQLAGGEVETQYF
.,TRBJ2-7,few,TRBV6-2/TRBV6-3,TGTGCCAGCAGTTACCCACAGGGCGGCTCCTACGAGCAGTACTTC,CASSYPQGGSYEQYF
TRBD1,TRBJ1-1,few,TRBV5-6,TGTGCCAGCAGCTGGGGAGGGCAGGGGGCAGGGAACACTGAAGCTTTCTTT,CASSWGGQGAGNTEAFF
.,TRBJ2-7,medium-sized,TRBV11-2,TGTGCCAGCAGCTTAATCGGGGCAGGGGAATCCTACGAGCAGTACTTC,CASSLIGAGESYEQYF
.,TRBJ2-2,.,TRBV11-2,TGTGCCAGCAGCTCCGGAGGGGGGAACACCGGGGAGCTGTTTTTT,CASSSGGGNTGELFF
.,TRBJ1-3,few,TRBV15,TGTGCCACCAGCAGACCCTGGAGGGAAGGAAACACCATATATTTT,CATSRPWREGNTIYF
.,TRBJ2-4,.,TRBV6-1,TGTGCCAGCAGAGGGGCGACGGAGCTAGCCAAAAACATTCAGTACTTC,CASRGATELAKNIQYF